This T cell receptor beta chain comes out of a study of T cell responses to AZD1222 COVID-19 vaccine. The germline gives CDR1 SEHNR, CDR2 FQNEAQ (reference sequence). The CDR3 spans 13 residues. J was trimmed by 6 bases and V by 6 bases; bases with no gene match: 3. Assay: immunoSEQ multiplex PCR; the TCRdb copy retains only in-frame clones and omits some. The table records about 140,000 clones, approximately 90% of them present only once. Overall study findings and caveats: Repertoires were obtained solely post-peak T cell response. Among AZD1222 vaccinees, only six were seropositive at baseline.

As concerns this clone: Its antigen is not known.

The gene calls are TRBV7-9 and TRBJ2-1; 9 nucleotides agree with TRBD2. This TCR was recovered from an adult in good health. The material sequenced was peripheral blood, taken on day 0 of AZD1222 vaccination. The CDR3, as DNA: TGTGCCAGCAGTCCGACTAGCGGCAATGAGCAGTTCTTC. This gives the protein CASSPTSGNEQFF.